This TCR beta chain was identified in a study of CD8+ T cells in alopecia areata listed by TCRdb under 2018. In terms of the full investigation: Skin from C3H/HeJ donors with spontaneous alopecia (roughly 6-13 months old) was grafted onto female C3H/HeJ recipients that were roughly 6-11 weeks old. Human TCRbeta sequencing covered scalp tissue and sorted CD4+ and CD8+ peripheral blood T cells from patchy and totalis/universalis alopecia areata patients and healthy controls. Clonality in the scalp was compared among normal scalp (n=4), patchy alopecia areata scalp (n=8), and alopecia totalis/universalis scalp (n=8). TCRbeta CDR3 regions were amplified by immunoSEQ multiplex PCR using 35 Vbeta forward and 13 Jbeta reverse primers. RNA was extracted with the PAXgene miRNA kit for fixed scalp, the miRNeasy kit for PBMCs, and the RNeasy kit for mouse skin. In both human patients and the C3H/HeJ mouse model, the study applied high-throughput TCRbeta sequencing to look at T cell clonal expansion in alopecia areata. On the study overall, not on this receptor specifically: Compared with mice, TCR sequences shared between patients were less clear, possibly partly because of HLA diversity across the patient population. Higher clonality and more expanded CD8+ clones were observed in lesional scalp than in normal scalp, particularly in alopecia totalis/universalis, a finding suggestive of antigenic drive. Scalp TCR repertoire analysis is complicated because resident alphabeta T cells in normal human skin are also sequenced, whereas mouse skin is dominated by gammadelta T cells.

On this clone itself: Its antigen is currently not known. As a mouse receptor, it takes its gene names and germline sequences from the mouse. Coverage ceases 4 residues before the CDR3 finishes, and the germline J gene fills in the end.

The junction carries 13 bases between V and J, which are trimmed by 9 bases and 0 bases respectively. The CDR3 sequence holds 14 residues, the cysteine and phenylalanine included. Of the CDR3's DNA, 30 bases were read; they are in frame from base 1. The germline V gene supplies CDR1 MNHDT and CDR2 YYDKIL. The library was produced with the immunoSEQ multiplex PCR assay. RNA was extracted from all samples and reverse transcribed into cDNA as template for TCR sequencing. First-strand cDNA was synthesized with SuperScript III using a 2:1 mix of oligo-dT and random hexamers. A synthetic immune receptor repertoire was used to gauge amplification bias, and whatever bias remained was removed computationally. Sequencing of the libraries was done on Illumina HiSeq with 60 bp reads that cover the CDR3, reading from J toward V. As for the authors' bioinformatics: Raw reads were preprocessed to remove errors, and CDR3 was defined by IMGT conventions from the conserved cysteine to phenylalanine. Clonality was computed as 1 minus the Shannon entropy, with the entropy normalized by log2 of the number of productive unique TCRs. Scalp TCRbeta sequences were cross-referenced with sorted blood CD4 and CD8 repertoires so that the CD4 or CD8 identity of scalp clones could be inferred. Here the immuneACCESS table is served through TCRdb, limited to in-frame sequences with V and J called. Missing clones are a known gap in these copies; in checked studies unresolved V genes cover under half, and the rest lacks a known reason. The D gene and trimming were derived from the DNA, and the V and J assignments and clone size from that table. The sample features approximately 110,000 clones, and none is a singleton. The ten largest clones add up to about 18% of the sample.

Sequenced input: lesional skin. The rearrangement combines TRBV17 with TRBJ2-3, and TRBD1 may be the D gene, going by 7 matching bases. The TCR sequence derives from a C3H/HeJ mouse with alopecia areata. Regarding MHC type, mice of this strain are H2-k. The CDR3 bases that were read are TGTGCTAGAGGGGGGACAGCTAGTGCAGAA. Protein translation: CARGGTASAE. The whole CDR3 is CARGGTASAETLYF.